The rows below give T cell receptor beta chains drawn from one sample of a study of OX40 agonist ivuxolimab in advanced cancers. Here immunoSEQ multiplex PCR was the method, and the copy in TCRdb shows in-frame clones only, minus some. The sample has more than 60,000 clones, about 86% seen once. Sample: CD4+ or CD8+ T cells sorted from blood, taken in a trial of the OX40 agonist ivuxolimab. The receptors were sampled from an adult with an advanced solid tumor such as melanoma, head and neck, liver or kidney cancer. Both conserved end residues are part of each CDR3. A D gene is named only where the DNA matches it firmly. The size of a clone is reported for some rows only, either as once, few or many, or as a class for expanded clones.

>TRBV7-2|NA|TRBJ1-2|NA
TGTGCCAGCAGCTTAGAAAGGGCTAACTATGGCTACACCTTC
CASSLERANYGYTF
>TRBV5-1|NA|TRBJ1-2|NA
TGCGCCAGCAGCTACACAGGGAGATATGGCTACACCTTC
CASSYTGRYGYTF
>TRBV7-6|few|TRBJ2-3|NA
TGTGCCAGCAGCTTAACCGTTCTAGCGTCAGATACGCAGTATTTT
CASSLTVLASDTQYF
>TRBV7-3|NA|TRBJ2-3|NA
TGTGCCAGCAGCTCGCTAGGGGCGGGGGCGTCCAGGGCAGATACGCAGTATTTT
CASSSLGAGASRADTQYF
>TRBV5-1|NA|TRBJ1-1|NA
TGCGCCAGCCGCGCGGACAGCGCGAACACTGAAGCTTTCTTT
CASRADSANTEAFF
>TRBV7-6|NA|TRBJ2-6|NA
TGTGCCAGCACCCGACTCCGGGGCCAACAGCCTGGGGCCAACGTCCTGACTTTC
CASTRLRGQQPGANVLTF
>TRBV6-1|NA|TRBJ1-2|NA
TGTGCCAGCAGCCAGGGATCTCCTAACTATGGCTACACCTTC
CASSQGSPNYGYTF
>TRBV21-1|NA|TRBJ2-7|NA
TGTGCTCATCCGGCACGAACAAGCTCCTACGAGCAGTACTTC
CAHPARTSSYEQYF
>TRBV7-2|few|TRBJ2-3|TRBD2
TGTGCCAGCAGCCAAGCACTAGCGGGGGGCACAGATACGCAGTATTTT
CASSQALAGGTDTQYF
>TRBV5-1|NA|TRBJ1-2|TRBD1
TGCGCCAGCAGCCGGACAGGGGACTATGGCTACACCTTC
CASSRTGDYGYTF
>TRBV5-1|NA|TRBJ2-6|NA
TGCGCCAGCAGCACCGGACAGACCTCTGGGGCCAACGTCCTGACTTTC
CASSTGQTSGANVLTF
>TRBV29-1|once|TRBJ1-1|NA
TGCAGCGTTACCTCGAGTGTGATTCAAGCTTTCTTT
CSVTSSVIQAFF
>TRBV4-3|once|TRBJ2-2|TRBD1
TGCGCCAGCAGCCTCACGTCCAGGGGGCGCATCCCCGGGGAGCTGTTTTTT
CASSLTSRGRIPGELFF
>TRBV15|NA|TRBJ2-2|NA
TGTGCCACCAGCAGAGATCTGGGGGGCAACGAGGAGCTGTTTTTT
CATSRDLGGNEELFF
>TRBV9|NA|TRBJ2-5|TRBD2
TGTGCCAGCAGCGGAAGCGGGGGGGCCTTGAAGACCCAGTACTTC
CASSGSGGALKTQYF
>TRBV11-3|NA|TRBJ1-1|TRBD1
TGTGCCAGCAGCCCGACAGGGGCCACTGAAGCTTTCTTT
CASSPTGATEAFF
>TRBV27|NA|TRBJ2-5|TRBD2
TGTGCCAGCAGTTTTCTCGCGGGGGGTCCCGAGACCCAGTACTTC
CASSFLAGGPETQYF
>TRBV20-1|NA|TRBJ1-2|TRBD1
TGCAGTGCTAGAGAGGCAGGGGGCCACACCTTC
CSAREAGGHTF
>TRBV6-5|NA|TRBJ1-2|NA
TGTGCCAGCAGTTACTCCCTCGGGGCGGCTTATGGCTACACCTTC
CASSYSLGAAYGYTF
>TRBV6-1|NA|TRBJ1-1|NA
TGTGCCAGCAGGACAGGTCCGACTGAAGCTTTCTTT
CASRTGPTEAFF
>TRBV6-1|NA|TRBJ1-6|NA
TGTGCCAGCAGTGACGGTCTGTGGAATTCACCCCTCCACTTT
CASSDGLWNSPLHF
>TRBV11-3|NA|TRBJ2-1|TRBD1
TGTGCCAGCAGCTCTTACCAGGGGGAAGAGCAGTTCTTC
CASSSYQGEEQFF
>TRBV5-1|NA|TRBJ1-3|NA
TGCGCCAGCAGCGCGGGGGTAGATGGAAACACCATATATTTT
CASSAGVDGNTIYF
>TRBV9|NA|TRBJ1-6|NA
TGTGCCAGCAGCGTAGCCCCCCCTAATTCACCCCTCCACTTT
CASSVAPPNSPLHF
>TRBV6-5|NA|TRBJ1-5|TRBD1
TGTGCCAGCAGTGGTGGGACAGGAGCAAATCAGCCCCAGCATTTT
CASSGGTGANQPQHF
>TRBV19|NA|TRBJ1-2|TRBD1
TGTGCCACCCTGGGACAGGCCGTCTATGGCTACACCTTC
CATLGQAVYGYTF
>TRBV13|medium-sized|TRBJ2-7|TRBD1
TGTGCCAGCAGCTCTAATCAGGGGGCGCGTACCTACGAGCAGTACTTC
CASSSNQGARTYEQYF
>TRBV7-3|NA|TRBJ2-3|TRBD2
TGTGCCAGCAGCTTAACGGGGGAGGGTTGGGATACGCAGTATTTT
CASSLTGEGWDTQYF
>TRBV4-3|NA|TRBJ2-1|NA
TGCGCCAGCAGCCTCGATTCCGAGGGGCTCAATGAGCAGTTCTTC
CASSLDSEGLNEQFF
>TRBV19|once|TRBJ1-2|TRBD1
TGTGCCAGTAGGGCGACAGGGAACTATGGCTACACCTTC
CASRATGNYGYTF
>TRBV5-1|NA|TRBJ2-7|NA
TGCGCCAGCAGCTTGGGCGGGACAAGCTACGAGCAGTACTTC
CASSLGGTSYEQYF
>TRBV7-8|few|TRBJ2-3|TRBD2
TGTGCCAGCAGCACACGGGGGGGCACAGATACGCAGTATTTT
CASSTRGGTDTQYF
>TRBV5-5|NA|TRBJ2-1|NA
TGTGCCAGCGGCAGGGGGGCGATGGGCCACAATGAGCAGTTCTTC
CASGRGAMGHNEQFF
>TRBV4-1|few|TRBJ2-4|NA
TGCGCCAGCAGCCAAGAGGTGGCCTTCGACGGCATTCAGTACTTC
CASSQEVAFDGIQYF
>TRBV29-1|NA|TRBJ1-2|NA
TGCAGCGTCTACGGCGGGGGAAACTATGGCTACACCTTC
CSVYGGGNYGYTF
>TRBV5-8|NA|TRBJ2-1|TRBD1
TGTGCCAGCAGCTTGGGGACAGGGGGCGCCTACAATGAGCAGTTCTTC
CASSLGTGGAYNEQFF
>TRBV5-8|NA|TRBJ2-4|NA
TGTGCCAGCAGCTTGGTTCGGGGGTACATTCAGTACTTC
CASSLVRGYIQYF
>TRBV6-1|NA|TRBJ1-4|NA
TGTGCCAGCAGTGGGGTCGGAGCAACTAATGAAAAACTGTTTTTT
CASSGVGATNEKLFF
>TRBV19|few|TRBJ1-5|NA
TGTGCCAGTAGCAACGGGGGCCGGGGGAATCAGCCCCAGCATTTT
CASSNGGRGNQPQHF
>TRBV19|NA|TRBJ1-4|TRBD1
TGTGCCAGTACCATCTTAACAGGGGGCGACGAAAAACTGTTTTTT
CASTILTGGDEKLFF
>TRBV5-5|once|TRBJ1-1|NA
TGTGTCAGCTGGGGGGCTGTCGACACTGAAGCTTTCTTT
CVSWGAVDTEAFF
>TRBV9|NA|TRBJ2-1|TRBD1
TGTGCCAGCAGCGCGACAGGGGACTCCTACAATGAGCAGTTCTTC
CASSATGDSYNEQFF
>TRBV5-1|NA|TRBJ1-5|TRBD1
TGCGCCAGCAGCTTAACCGGGACAGGGAGTCAGCCCCAGCATTTT
CASSLTGTGSQPQHF
>TRBV27|NA|TRBJ2-3|TRBD1
TGTGCCAGCAACCCTCCGGGACAGGGGGTTAATACGCAGTATTTT
CASNPPGQGVNTQYF
>TRBV2|NA|TRBJ2-3|TRBD1
TGTGCCAGCAGGGGGGACAGAGCTAGCACAGATACGCAGTATTTT
CASRGDRASTDTQYF
>TRBV14|NA|TRBJ2-1|NA
TGTGCCAGCAGCCAAGACTTACAGGGCTACTACAATGAGCAGTTCTTC
CASSQDLQGYYNEQFF
>TRBV7-2|NA|TRBJ1-4|NA
TGTGCCAGCACCCCGGTTCCAACTAATGAAAAACTGTTTTTT
CASTPVPTNEKLFF
>TRBV6-5|NA|TRBJ1-1|NA
TGTGCCAGCAGTTATTTTAACAGGGCGAACACTGAAGCTTTCTTT
CASSYFNRANTEAFF
>TRBV25-1|NA|TRBJ2-1|TRBD2
TGTGCCAGCAGCTGGGCTAGCGGGGCTGAGCAGTTCTTC
CASSWASGAEQFF
>TRBV6-1|NA|TRBJ1-1|NA
TGTGCCAGCAGGACGTGGGGGGGCCCTGAAGCTTTCTTT
CASRTWGGPEAFF
>TRBV7-9|NA|TRBJ1-1|NA
TGTGCCAGCAGCATGGGGGGGAACACTGAAGCTTTCTTT
CASSMGGNTEAFF
>TRBV12-2|NA|TRBJ2-6|NA
TGTGCAAGTCGCTCCCTGGGACGTAGGACTTTTGGGGCCAACGTCCTGACTTTC
CASRSLGRRTFGANVLTF
>TRBV20-1|NA|TRBJ1-1|NA
TGCAGTGCTCGGGACATCCCTGAAGCTTTCTTT
CSARDIPEAFF
>TRBV2|NA|TRBJ2-7|TRBD1
TGTGCCAGCGCATTGGGACAGCCCTACGAGCAGTACTTC
CASALGQPYEQYF
>TRBV6-4|NA|TRBJ2-1|NA
TGTGCCAGCAGTGATAGGGCGGGCCAAGGTGAGCAGTTCTTC
CASSDRAGQGEQFF
>TRBV28|NA|TRBJ1-5|NA
TGTGCCAGCAGTTTAAGCAGTGCAGGGACCCAGCCCCAGCATTTT
CASSLSSAGTQPQHF
>TRBV7-2|medium-sized|TRBJ2-5|NA
TGTGCCAGCAGCTTTACGACAGGAATGGGAGAGACCCAGTACTTC
CASSFTTGMGETQYF
>TRBV7-2|NA|TRBJ1-5|NA
TGTGCCAGCAGCTTTGCATCGAGCAATCAGCCCCAGCATTTT
CASSFASSNQPQHF
>TRBV28|NA|TRBJ1-2|NA
TGTGCCAGCAGTTTATGGAGACAGAGTTACTATGGCTACACCTTC
CASSLWRQSYYGYTF
>TRBV6-5|NA|TRBJ1-3|NA
TGTGCCAGCAGTCAACCGAAGACTGGAAACACCATATATTTT
CASSQPKTGNTIYF